This T cell receptor (beta chain) emerged from a study of blood T cell repertoires in COVID-19. Measured with immunoSEQ multiplex PCR; TCRdb has only the in-frame clones, and not every one. Among around 170,000 clones listed, roughly 88% were seen once. CDR3 length: 15 amino acids. The V gene's germline CDR1 is MGHRA and CDR2 YSYEKL. Between the trimmed V and J ends, which lost 0 bases and 4 bases, there was a span of 9 bases. Sequencing was performed on PBMCs or T cells enriched from blood (not recorded which). The rearrangement links TRBV4-1 to TRBJ1-4, with a possible D match to TRBD1 (5 bases). The source is a young woman who had recovered from COVID-19. The CDR3: CASSQEGQNNEKLFF. Written as DNA, the CDR3 is TGCGCCAGCAGCCAAGAAGGACAAAATAATGAAAAACTGTTTTTT.